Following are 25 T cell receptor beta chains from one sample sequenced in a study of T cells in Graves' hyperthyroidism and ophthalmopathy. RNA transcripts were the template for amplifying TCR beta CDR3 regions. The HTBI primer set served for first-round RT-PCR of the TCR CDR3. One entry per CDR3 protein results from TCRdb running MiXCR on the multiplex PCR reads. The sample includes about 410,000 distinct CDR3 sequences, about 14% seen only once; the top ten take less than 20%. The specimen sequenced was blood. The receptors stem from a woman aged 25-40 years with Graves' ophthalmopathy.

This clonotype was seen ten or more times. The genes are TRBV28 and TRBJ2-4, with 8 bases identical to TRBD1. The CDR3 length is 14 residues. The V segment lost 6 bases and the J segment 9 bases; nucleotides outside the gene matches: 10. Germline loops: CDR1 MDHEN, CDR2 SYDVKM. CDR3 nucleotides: TGTGCCAGCAGCCACTCGGACAGGGCTCCCATTCAGTACTTC. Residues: CASSHSDRAPIQYF.

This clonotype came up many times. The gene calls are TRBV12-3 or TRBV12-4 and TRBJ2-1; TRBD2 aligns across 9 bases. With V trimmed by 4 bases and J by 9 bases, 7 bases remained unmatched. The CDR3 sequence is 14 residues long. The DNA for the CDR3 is TGTGCCAGCAGTTCGGGCGGGGGGGCCACTGAGCAGTTCTTC. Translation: CASSSGGGATEQFF.

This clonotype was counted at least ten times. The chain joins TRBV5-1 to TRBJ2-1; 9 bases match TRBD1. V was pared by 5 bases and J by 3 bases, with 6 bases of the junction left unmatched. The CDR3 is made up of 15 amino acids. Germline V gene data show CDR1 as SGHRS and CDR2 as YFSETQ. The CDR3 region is CASSLQGASYNEQFF. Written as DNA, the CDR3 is TGCGCCAGCAGTCTACAGGGGGCAAGCTACAATGAGCAGTTCTTC.

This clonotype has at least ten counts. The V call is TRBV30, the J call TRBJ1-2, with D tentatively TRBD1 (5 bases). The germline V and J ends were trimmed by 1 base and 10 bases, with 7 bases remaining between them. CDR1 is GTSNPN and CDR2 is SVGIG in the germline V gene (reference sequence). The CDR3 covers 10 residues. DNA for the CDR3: TGTGCCTGGAGTGACAGGACCTACACCTTC. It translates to CAWSDRTYTF.

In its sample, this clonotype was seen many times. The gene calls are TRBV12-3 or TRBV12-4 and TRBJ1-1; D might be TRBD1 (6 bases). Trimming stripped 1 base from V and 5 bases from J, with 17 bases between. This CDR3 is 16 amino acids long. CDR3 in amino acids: CASSLVSGGGGTEAFF. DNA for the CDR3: TGTGCCAGCAGTTTAGTTTCTGGCGGAGGGGGGACTGAAGCTTTCTTT.

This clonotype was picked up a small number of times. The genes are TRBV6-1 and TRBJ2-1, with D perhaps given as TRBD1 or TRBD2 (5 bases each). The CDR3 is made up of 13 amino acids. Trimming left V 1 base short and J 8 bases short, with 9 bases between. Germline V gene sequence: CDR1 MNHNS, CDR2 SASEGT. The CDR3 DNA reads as TGTGCCAGCAGTGAAGGGGGGTTCGATGAGCAGTTCTTC. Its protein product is CASSEGGFDEQFF.

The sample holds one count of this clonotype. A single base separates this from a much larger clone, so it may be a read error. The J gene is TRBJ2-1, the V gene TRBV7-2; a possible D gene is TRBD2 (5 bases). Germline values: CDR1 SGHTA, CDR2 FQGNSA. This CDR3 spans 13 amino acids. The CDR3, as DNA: TGTGTCAGCAGTCATCGGGGTTACAATGAGCAGTTCTTC. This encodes CVSSHRGYNEQFF.

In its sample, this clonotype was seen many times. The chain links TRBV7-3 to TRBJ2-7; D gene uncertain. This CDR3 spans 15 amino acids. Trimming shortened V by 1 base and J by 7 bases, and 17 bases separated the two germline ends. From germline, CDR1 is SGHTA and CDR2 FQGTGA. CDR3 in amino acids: CASSLKAAAMGEQYF. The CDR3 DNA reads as TGTGCCAGCAGCTTAAAGGCAGCAGCTATGGGGGAGCAGTACTTC.

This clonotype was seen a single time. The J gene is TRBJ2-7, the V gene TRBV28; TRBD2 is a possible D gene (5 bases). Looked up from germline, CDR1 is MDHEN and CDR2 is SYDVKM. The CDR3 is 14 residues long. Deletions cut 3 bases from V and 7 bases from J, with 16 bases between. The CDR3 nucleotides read TGTGCCAGCAGTTTGCTTACTAGGTCTAGAGAGCAGTACTTC. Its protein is CASSLLTRSREQYF.

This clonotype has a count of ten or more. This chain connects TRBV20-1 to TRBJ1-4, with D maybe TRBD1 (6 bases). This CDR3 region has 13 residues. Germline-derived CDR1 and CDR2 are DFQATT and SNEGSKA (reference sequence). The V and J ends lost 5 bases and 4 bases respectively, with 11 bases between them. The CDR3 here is CSAPKDSNEKLFF. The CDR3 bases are TGCAGTGCTCCTAAGGACAGTAATGAAAAACTGTTTTTT.

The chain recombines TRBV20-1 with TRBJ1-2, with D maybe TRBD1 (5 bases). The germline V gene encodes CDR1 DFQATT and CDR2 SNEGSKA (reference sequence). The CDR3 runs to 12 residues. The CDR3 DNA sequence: TGCATCACCCGACAGCCTAACTATGGCTACACCTTC. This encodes CITRQPNYGYTF.

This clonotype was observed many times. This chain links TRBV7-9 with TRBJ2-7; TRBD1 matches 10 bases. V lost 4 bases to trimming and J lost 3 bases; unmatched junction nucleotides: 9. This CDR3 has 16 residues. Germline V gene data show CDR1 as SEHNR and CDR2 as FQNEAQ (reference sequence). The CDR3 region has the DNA TGTGCCAGCAGCTCGACCGGGACAGGGGACATCTACGAGCAGTACTTC. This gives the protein CASSSTGTGDIYEQYF.

The CDR3 region has the DNA TGTGCCATCAGTGAGAGGACAGACAATAATTCACCCCTCCACTTT. As protein: CAISERTDNNSPLHF. V gene TRBV10-3 combines with J gene TRBJ1-6; weak D call: TRBD1 (6 bases). The V end was cut by 2 bases, the J end by 5 bases, with 10 bases between. This CDR3 has 15 residues. Germline V gene lookup returns CDR1 ENHRY and CDR2 SYGVKD.

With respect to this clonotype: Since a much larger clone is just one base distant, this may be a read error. The CDR3 protein is CTSSYDGSSDGYTF. The CDR3 DNA sequence: TGTACCAGCAGTTACGACGGCTCTTCGGATGGCTACACCTTC. This chain links TRBV6-2 or TRBV6-3 with TRBJ1-2, with unresolved D. Germline CDR1 reads MNHEY; CDR2 reads SVGEGT. This CDR3 region has 14 residues.

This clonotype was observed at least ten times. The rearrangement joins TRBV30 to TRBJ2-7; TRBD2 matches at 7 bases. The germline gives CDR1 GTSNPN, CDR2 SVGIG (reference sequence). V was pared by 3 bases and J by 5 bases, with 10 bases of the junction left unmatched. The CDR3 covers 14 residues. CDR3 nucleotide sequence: TGTGCCTGGAGGGGGTCAGGGAGGGCCCACGAGCAGTACTTC. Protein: CAWRGSGRAHEQYF.

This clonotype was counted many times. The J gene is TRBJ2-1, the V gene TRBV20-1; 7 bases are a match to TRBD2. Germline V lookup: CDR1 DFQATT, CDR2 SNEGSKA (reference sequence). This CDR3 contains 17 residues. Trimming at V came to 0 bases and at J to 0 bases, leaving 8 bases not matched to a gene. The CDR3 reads CSAREIWGGGSYNEQFF. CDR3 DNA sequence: TGCAGTGCTAGAGAGATTTGGGGGGGAGGCTCCTACAATGAGCAGTTCTTC.

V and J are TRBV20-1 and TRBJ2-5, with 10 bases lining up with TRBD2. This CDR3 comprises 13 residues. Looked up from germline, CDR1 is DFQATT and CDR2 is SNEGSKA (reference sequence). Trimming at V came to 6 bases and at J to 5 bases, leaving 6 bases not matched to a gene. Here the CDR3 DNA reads TGCAGTGCGCAGGGGACTAGCGCGGAGACCCAGTACTTC. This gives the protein CSAQGTSAETQYF.

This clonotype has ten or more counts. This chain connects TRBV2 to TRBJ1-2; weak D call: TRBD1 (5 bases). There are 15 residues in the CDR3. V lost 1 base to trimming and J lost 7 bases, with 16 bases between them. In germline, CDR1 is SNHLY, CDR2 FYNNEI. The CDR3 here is CASSEVVSWGTGYTF. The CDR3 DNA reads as TGTGCCAGCAGTGAAGTTGTGTCTTGGGGGACTGGCTACACCTTC.

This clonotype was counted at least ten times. The CDR3 loop is CASSLKATAPGRSLNTEAFF. The CDR3 nucleotides read TGTGCCAGCAGCTTAAAGGCTACTGCGCCGGGCAGATCTCTGAACACTGAAGCTTTCTTT. The chain combines TRBV7-3 with TRBJ1-1, with D uncertain. The CDR3 totals 20 residues. V lost 1 base to trimming and J lost 0 bases, with 24 bases between them. CDR1 and CDR2 (germline): SGHTA, FQGTGA.

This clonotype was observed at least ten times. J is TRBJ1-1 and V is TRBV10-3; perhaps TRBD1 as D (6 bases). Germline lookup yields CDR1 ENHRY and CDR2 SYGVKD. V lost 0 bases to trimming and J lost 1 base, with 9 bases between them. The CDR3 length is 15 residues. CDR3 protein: CAISESTGRNTEAFF. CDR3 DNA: TGTGCCATCAGTGAGTCGACAGGACGGAACACTGAAGCTTTCTTT.

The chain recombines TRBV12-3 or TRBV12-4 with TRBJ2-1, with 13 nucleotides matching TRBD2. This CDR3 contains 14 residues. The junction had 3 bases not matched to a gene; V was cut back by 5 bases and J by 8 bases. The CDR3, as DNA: TGTGCCAGCAGTCCGACTAGCGGGGGGCATGAGCAGTTCTTC. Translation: CASSPTSGGHEQFF.

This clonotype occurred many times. In nucleotides, the CDR3 is TGCAGCGTTGAAGGGGGGGTCTTCGAAAACATTCAGTACTTC. Protein sequence: CSVEGGVFENIQYF. J is TRBJ2-4 and V is TRBV29-1; D is possibly TRBD2 (6 bases). Germline V CDR1 and CDR2: SQVTM, ANQGSEA. V dropped 1 base and J dropped 5 bases, with 12 bases sitting between them. This CDR3 has 14 amino acids.

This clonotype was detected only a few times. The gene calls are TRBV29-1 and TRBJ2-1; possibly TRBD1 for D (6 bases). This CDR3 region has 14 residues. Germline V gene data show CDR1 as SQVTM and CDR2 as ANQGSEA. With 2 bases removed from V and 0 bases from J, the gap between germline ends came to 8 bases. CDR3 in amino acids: CSVETGSSYNEQFF. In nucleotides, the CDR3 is TGCAGCGTTGAAACAGGGAGCTCCTACAATGAGCAGTTCTTC.

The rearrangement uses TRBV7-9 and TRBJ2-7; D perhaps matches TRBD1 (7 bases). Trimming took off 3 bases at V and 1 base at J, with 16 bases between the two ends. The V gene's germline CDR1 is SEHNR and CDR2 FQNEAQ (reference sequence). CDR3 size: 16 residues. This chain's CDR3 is CASSLEGVTGSYEQYF. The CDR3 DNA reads TGTGCCAGCAGCTTGGAGGGGGTGACAGGGTCCTACGAGCAGTACTTC.

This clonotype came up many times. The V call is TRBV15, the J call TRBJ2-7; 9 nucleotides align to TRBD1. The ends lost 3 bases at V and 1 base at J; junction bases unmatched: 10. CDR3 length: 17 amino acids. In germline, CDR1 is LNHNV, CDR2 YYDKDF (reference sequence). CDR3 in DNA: TGTGCCACCAGCAGGGGGAATTCCGGGACAGGGTCCTACGAGCAGTACTTC. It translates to CATSRGNSGTGSYEQYF.